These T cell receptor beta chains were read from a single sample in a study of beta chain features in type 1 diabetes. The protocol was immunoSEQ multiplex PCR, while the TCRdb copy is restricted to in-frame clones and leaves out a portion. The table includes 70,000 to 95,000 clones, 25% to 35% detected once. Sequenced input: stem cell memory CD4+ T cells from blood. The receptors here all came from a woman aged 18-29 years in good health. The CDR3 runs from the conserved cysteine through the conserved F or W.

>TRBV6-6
CASSPPGLAGSEQFF
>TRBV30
CAWTNGVAGGTDTQYF
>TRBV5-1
CASSLPELNEKLFF
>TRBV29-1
CSVVDSRELVLF
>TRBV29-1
CSVEGQSNTEAFF
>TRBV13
CASSKRTDTQYF
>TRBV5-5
CASSLAVLAGYTGELFF
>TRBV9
CASSVPGGQETQYF
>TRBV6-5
CASSSRDSKETQYF
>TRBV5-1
CASSVQGGETQYF
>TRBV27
CASTRRQGITDTQYF
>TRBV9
CASSPPARSYEQYF
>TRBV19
CASYEPGFNYGYTF
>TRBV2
CASMEGALNTEAFF
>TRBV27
CASSDPPGTSSYEQYF
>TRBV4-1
CASSQFRFPPRSSYNEQFF
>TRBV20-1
CSVDSTYGYTF